The following is a T cell receptor beta chain sequence with its context. This clonotype was seen repeatedly, ten times or more. What this receptor recognizes is not known. No per-base quality is available; no much larger clone lies one base away. CDR1 and CDR2 are drawn from the germline V gene (reference sequence): LGHDT, YNNKEL. The CDR3 numbers 14 residues from cysteine through phenylalanine. Solely the CDR3 DNA is kept, with 42 bases framed from the first base. The V end loses 6 bases and the J end loses 3 bases, and a stretch of 14 bases separates them. TCR beta CDR3 regions were amplified from RNA transcripts for repertoire sequencing. The first round of RT-PCR was done with HTBI primers and the Qiagen OneStep RT-PCR kit, and was followed by a second round of multiplex PCR, then size selection and purification. Sequencing of the libraries was carried out on an Illumina HiSeq2000 in paired-end mode with 100 bp reads. Concerning the study's data processing: SOAPnuke was used to process the reads, throwing out any read that had adapters, had uncalled bases, had a mean Phred below 15, or lacked an exact constant-primer or identifier match. High-quality paired reads were merged with COPE v1.2.5. Each unique nucleotide sequence was defined as a clonotype, and clonotypes were aligned to IMGT TRB V, D and J references with MiTCR v1.1. Analysis was restricted to V-J combinations with a frequency above 0.0001, which covered approximately 99% of repertoires. For each V-J combination, a TCR clonal expansion and chaos score was defined as the ratio of F50 clonal expansion to chaos observed in the TCRdist matrix. Features were reduced by Welch's t-statistics and random forest to about a dozen V-J combinations, which fed a naive Bayes classifier. Thyroid-blood repertoire similarity was quantified with the Morisita-Horn index. The public sequencing data were trimmed at Q25 with fastp and processed into clonotypes with MiXCR by TCRdb, which kept only in-frame beta chains. One record per CDR3 amino acid sequence lists the most common genes and DNA. TCRdb, rather than the study authors, made the V and J calls. The sample table lists about 210,000 distinct CDR3 sequences, approximately 29% of them with a count of one. The top ten clones comprise approximately 9.1% of the sample.

The ophthalmopathy patients had moderately to severely active disease, with a Clinical Activity Score of 3 or higher, a NOSPECS grade of 4 or higher, and a disease duration of less than 3 months. Anyone with other autoimmune diseases, uncontrolled infections, pregnancy or lactation was excluded from the study. Diagnosis was based on clinical symptoms, serum thyroxine, TRAb, thyroid ultrasound and orbital computed tomography. PBMCs were isolated from 10 ml of fresh peripheral blood by Ficoll-Paque density gradient centrifugation. Trizol reagent was used to extract the total RNA, and its quality was then checked on an Agilent 2100 Bioanalyzer. The sample is drawn from a study of Graves' ophthalmopathy and Graves' hyperthyroidism (dated by TCRdb to 2016 to 2019). At the level of the whole study: Peripheral blood samples were taken at the time of initial diagnosis, before any treatment was given. The study used TCR beta repertoire signatures to distinguish Graves' ophthalmopathy from Graves' hyperthyroidism and to predict progression to ophthalmopathy. In total, approximately 130 blood samples were TCR-sequenced: fewer than 50 ophthalmopathy, 75 hyperthyroidism and roughly 17 hyperthyroidism-to-ophthalmopathy patients. To explore V-J signatures distinguishing ophthalmopathy from hyperthyroidism, a discovery set of roughly 98 patients (around 42 ophthalmopathy, over 55 stable hyperthyroidism) was enrolled. The independent validation cohort included approximately 19 hyperthyroidism patients plus 17 patients who later progressed from hyperthyroidism to ophthalmopathy. In roughly 6 hyperthyroidism patients, the T-cell repertoire of thyroid tissue was compared with the T-cell repertoire of blood. Following sampling, methimazole starting at 30 mg daily was administered to hyperthyroidism patients, and high-dose intravenous methylprednisolone was administered to ophthalmopathy patients. The 95 to 100 discovery patients were randomly divided into training and test sets at a 7:3 ratio.

Study-level results and caveats: No statistical method was used to set the sample size in advance, and the investigators knew which group each participant was assigned to. In validation, the model predicted ophthalmopathy progression with about 71% sensitivity and 72.22% specificity; roughly 11 predicted patients were CT-confirmed with GO in a median of approximately 6.5 months. Among expanded thyroid clonotypes with frequency above 0.001, most also showed up in blood, which suggests that blood repertoires may reflect the thyroid immune response. Ophthalmopathy was separated from stable hyperthyroidism by the 13-signature model with about 85% sensitivity and approximately 84% specificity in cross-validation and with 80%/75% in the test set.

The chain uses TRBV3-1 and TRBJ1-1; the D gene is not confidently resolved. The receptor's source is a man aged 50-59 years with Graves' ophthalmopathy. Donor details come from another sample of the same person, matched by shared clones. Sequenced: peripheral blood. The CDR3 reads CASRGGGSHTEAFF. At the DNA level, the sequence is TGTGCCAGCAGAGGAGGAGGGTCCCACACTGAAGCTTTCTTT.